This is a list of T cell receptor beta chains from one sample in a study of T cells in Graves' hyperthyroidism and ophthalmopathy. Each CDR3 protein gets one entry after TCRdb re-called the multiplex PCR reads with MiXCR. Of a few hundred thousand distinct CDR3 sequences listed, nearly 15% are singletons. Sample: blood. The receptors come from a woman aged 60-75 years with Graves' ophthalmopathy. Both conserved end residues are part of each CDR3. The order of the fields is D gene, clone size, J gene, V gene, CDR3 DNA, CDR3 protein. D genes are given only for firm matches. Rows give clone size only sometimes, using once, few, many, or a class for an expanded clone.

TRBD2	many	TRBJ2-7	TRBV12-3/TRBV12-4	TGTGCCAGCAGTCCGGGACTAGGGGGTTACGAGCAGTACTTC	CASSPGLGGYEQYF
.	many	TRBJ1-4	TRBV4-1	TGCGCCAGCAGCCAAGTCCAGAAAGGAAAACTGTTTTTT	CASSQVQKGKLFF
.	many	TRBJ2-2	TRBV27	TGTGCCAGCAGTACTAGCCTCACCGGACAGGCGAACACCGGGGAGCTGTTTTTT	CASSTSLTGQANTGELFF
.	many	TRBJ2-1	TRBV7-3	TGTGCCAGCAGCTACCACTACAGGGCTCCCCTACAACAGCAGTTCTTC	CASSYHYRAPLQQQFF
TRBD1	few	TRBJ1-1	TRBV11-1	TGTGCCAGCAGTCCCCGCGGGGGACAGGGGTTGGGCACTGAAGCTTTCTTT	CASSPRGGQGLGTEAFF
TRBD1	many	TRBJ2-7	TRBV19	TGTGCCAGTGCGACAGGGGAAAACTACGAGCAGTACTTC	CASATGENYEQYF
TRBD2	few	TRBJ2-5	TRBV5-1	TGCGCCAGCAGCTTGATCGCGGGAGCAGAGACCCAGTACTTC	CASSLIAGAETQYF
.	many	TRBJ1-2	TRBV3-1	TGTGCCAGCAGCCACGATTATGGCTACACCTTC	CASSHDYGYTF
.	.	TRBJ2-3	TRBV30	TGTGCCTGGAGTCCGGGGATCGATACGCAGTATTTT	CAWSPGIDTQYF
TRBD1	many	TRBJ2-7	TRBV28	TGTGCCAGCAGTCCACCCCGCCAGGGGGCCTCCTACGAGCAGTACTTC	CASSPPRQGASYEQYF
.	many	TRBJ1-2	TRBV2	TGTGCCAGCAGTGAAGGGCTCTATGGCTACACCTTC	CASSEGLYGYTF
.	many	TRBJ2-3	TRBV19	TGTGCCAGTAGTATAGCGAGGGGAATTACAGATACGCAGTATTTT	CASSIARGITDTQYF
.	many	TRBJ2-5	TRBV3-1	TGTGCCAGCAGCCAACCCCCTCGGGACGCGCAAAAGGAGACCCAGTACTTC	CASSQPPRDAQKETQYF
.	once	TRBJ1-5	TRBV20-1	TGCAGTGCTAGAGATCGGGGGTGGTATAGCAATCAGCCCCAGCATTTT	CSARDRGWYSNQPQHF
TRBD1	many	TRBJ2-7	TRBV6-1	TGTGCCAGCAGTGACCATTGGGACAGGGGGGCCTACGAGCAGTACTTC	CASSDHWDRGAYEQYF
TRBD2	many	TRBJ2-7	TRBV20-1	TGCAGTGCTAGAGCGTTGACTAGCGGAACCTACGAGCAGTACTTC	CSARALTSGTYEQYF
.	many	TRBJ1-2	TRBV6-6	TGTGCCAGCAGTTACTCGCCAGTTAACTATGGCTACACCTTC	CASSYSPVNYGYTF
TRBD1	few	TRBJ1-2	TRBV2	TGTGCCAGCAGTCCGAGACAGGGGAGCCATGGCTACACCTTC	CASSPRQGSHGYTF
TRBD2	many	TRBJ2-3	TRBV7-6	TGTGCCAGCACCCCCCCGTCTAGCGGGAGGCTGAGCACAGATACGCAGTATTTT	CASTPPSSGRLSTDTQYF
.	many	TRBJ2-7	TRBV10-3	TGTGCCATCAGTGAGTCGGCTTACGAGCAGTACTTC	CAISESAYEQYF
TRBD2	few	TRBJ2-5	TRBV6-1	TGTGCCAGCTCCGACCATAGCGGGAGGGCCCAGTACTTC	CASSDHSGRAQYF
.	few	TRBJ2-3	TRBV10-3	TGTGCCACCTTAGACATGTTCCGCAACACAGATACGCAGTATTTT	CATLDMFRNTDTQYF
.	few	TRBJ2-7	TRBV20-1	TGCAGCTCGGGACGGTCCTACGAGCAGTACTTC	CSSGRSYEQYF
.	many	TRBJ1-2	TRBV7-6	TGTGCCAGCAGCCCGGGAGACTATGGCTACACCTTC	CASSPGDYGYTF
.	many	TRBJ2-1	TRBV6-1	TGTGCCAGCAGTCCGCAGGTTATAGGGGCCATTGGTGAGCAGTTCTTC	CASSPQVIGAIGEQFF
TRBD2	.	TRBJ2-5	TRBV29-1	TGCAGCGTTGAAGACGGGACTAGCGGGCAAGAGACCCAGTACTTC	CSVEDGTSGQETQYF
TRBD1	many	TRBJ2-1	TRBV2	TGTGCCATCAAGGACAGGGCCATTCGAACTGAGCAGTTCTTC	CAIKDRAIRTEQFF
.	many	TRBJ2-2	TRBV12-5	TGTGCTAGTGGTTTGGACAGGGCCGGGGAGCTGTTTTTT	CASGLDRAGELFF
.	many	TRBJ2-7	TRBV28	TGTGCCAGCAGTTTTGCGTCCTACGAGCAGTACTTC	CASSFASYEQYF
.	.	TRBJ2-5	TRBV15	TGTGCCACCAGCAGACTCCCAGGGGACTACAGGGAGACCCAGTACTTC	CATSRLPGDYRETQYF
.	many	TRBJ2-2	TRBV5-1	TGCGCCAGCAGCCGAGGTCTTGGCGGGGAGCTGTTTTTT	CASSRGLGGELFF
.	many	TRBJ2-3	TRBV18	TGTGCCAGCTCACCACCGGTGGTCACAGATACGCAGTATTTT	CASSPPVVTDTQYF
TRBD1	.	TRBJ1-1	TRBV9	TGTGCCAGCACAGGGGGCCGGGGGCTCTCTGAAGCTTTCTTT	CASTGGRGLSEAFF
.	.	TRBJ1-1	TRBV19	TGTGCCACCAGACAGTACACTGAAGCTTTCTTT	CATRQYTEAFF
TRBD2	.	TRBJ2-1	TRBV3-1	TGTGCCAGCAGCCAAAGCGGGGCGGGGTCCTACAATGAGCAGTTCTTC	CASSQSGAGSYNEQFF
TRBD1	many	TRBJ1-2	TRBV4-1	TGCGCCAGCAGCCATGACAGGGGGAGAGGCTACACCTTC	CASSHDRGRGYTF